One and the same sample provided the 3 T cell receptor beta chains below, sequenced in a study of T cell repertoires and HLA-DP antigens. These receptors' antigens are unknown. Assay: immunoSEQ multiplex PCR; the TCRdb copy retains only in-frame clones and omits some. Seen here are about 73,000 clones, around 77% observed once, and the top ten hold roughly 1.5%. Material: CD4+ T cells from PBMCs. The receptors were sampled from a man in his sixties in good health and CMV-seronegative.

This clone was seen repeatedly, ten times or more. The DNA of the CDR3 is TGTGCCAGCAGCTTAGGGGCTGGGAGTGGGAATGGCTACACCTTC. Its protein is CASSLGAGSGNGYTF. The rearrangement links TRBV7-8 to TRBJ1-2; D not resolved. CDR3 length equals 15 residues. With 1 base removed from V and 6 bases from J, the gap between germline ends came to 15 bases. Germline loops: CDR1 SGHVS, CDR2 FQNEAQ.

The chain couples TRBV19 to TRBJ1-5; D is possibly TRBD1 (6 bases). V lost 4 bases to trimming and J lost 7 bases, with 14 bases between them. Looked up from germline, CDR1 is LNHDA and CDR2 is SQIVND (reference sequence). CDR3 length: 14 amino acids. The chain's CDR3 is CASSTGRGGQPQHF. In DNA, the CDR3 is TGTGCCAGTAGTACGGGCAGGGGCGGGCAGCCCCAGCATTTT.

The rearrangement uses TRBV7-2 and TRBJ2-1, with 8 nucleotides matching TRBD2. The CDR3 sequence is 18 residues long. CDR1 is SGHTA and CDR2 is FQGNSA in the germline V gene. V gave up 1 base and J gave up 0 bases; unmatched junction bases: 8. The CDR3 spells CASSLGGGGRPSYNEQFF. The CDR3 nucleotides read TGTGCCAGCAGCTTAGGGGGCGGGGGGCGCCCCTCCTACAATGAGCAGTTCTTC.